The 27 T cell receptor beta chains below come from one sample, sequenced in a study of blood T cell repertoires in COVID-19. Clones were read by immunoSEQ multiplex PCR, and TCRdb kept only the in-frame ones, dropping some. There are 140,000 or so clones in the sample; 85% to 90% occur only once, and over 35% lies in the top ten. The sample comprised peripheral blood. The source of these receptors is a man aged 45-60 years who had recovered from COVID-19.

The chain combines TRBV7-3 with TRBJ1-1, with 7 bases lining up with TRBD1. The V gene's germline CDR1 is SGHTA and CDR2 FQGTGA. After removal of 5 bases from V and 7 bases from J, the junction contained 10 bases not matched to a gene. The CDR3 length is 14 residues. CDR3 loop: CASSTRTGAGEAFF. The CDR3 DNA reads as TGTGCCAGCAGCACACGAACAGGGGCGGGTGAAGCTTTCTTT.

CDR3 amino acids: CASSLYVGGETQYF. The DNA for the CDR3 is TGTGCCAGCAGTTTATACGTCGGGGGAGAGACCCAGTACTTC. The J gene is TRBJ2-5, the V gene TRBV27, with D possibly matching TRBD2 (6 bases). The CDR3 has 14 amino acids. Trimming left V 1 base short and J 4 bases short, with 10 bases between. CDR1 MNHEY and CDR2 SMNVEV come from the germline V gene (reference sequence).

The J gene is TRBJ1-6, the V gene TRBV11-3; 9 bases agree with TRBD1. Trimming at V came to 5 bases and at J to 12 bases, leaving 11 bases not matched to a gene. Germline V gene sequence: CDR1 SGHNT, CDR2 YENEEA. The CDR3 loop spans 15 amino acids. The CDR3 is CASSQGGQGIRPLHF. CDR3 nucleotide sequence: TGTGCCAGCAGCCAGGGGGGACAGGGTATTAGACCCCTCCACTTT.

This chain connects TRBV5-1 to TRBJ2-2; 13 bases line up with TRBD2. Germline CDR1 SGHRS, CDR2 YFSETQ. With V trimmed by 3 bases and J by 4 bases, 12 bases remained unmatched. The length of the CDR3 is 19 residues. In DNA form, the CDR3 reads TGCGCCAGCAGCTCGACTAGCGGGGGGCCGATTTACCCCACCGGGGAGCTGTTTTTT. This sequence encodes CASSSTSGGPIYPTGELFF.

The chain uses TRBV6-2 or TRBV6-3 and TRBJ1-5, with D unclear. The CDR3 has 12 amino acids. Germline CDR1 reads MNHEY; CDR2 reads SVGEGT. V lost 6 bases to trimming and J lost 6 bases, with 9 bases between them. This CDR3 is CASSPSIQPQHF. The CDR3 DNA follows: TGTGCCAGCAGCCCGAGTATTCAGCCCCAGCATTTT.

This rearrangement joins TRBV9 to TRBJ1-1, with 7 bases aligning to TRBD1. Germline assignment: CDR1 SGDLS and CDR2 YYNGEE. This CDR3 is 13 amino acids long. V shed 4 bases and J 6 bases; nucleotides not matched to a gene: 6. CDR3 in amino acids: CASSPDRVPEAFF. CDR3 bases: TGTGCCAGCAGCCCAGACAGGGTACCTGAAGCTTTCTTT.

The rearrangement links TRBV7-9 to TRBJ2-6; possible D gene TRBD2, 6 bases. Germline loops: CDR1 SEHNR, CDR2 FQNEAQ (reference sequence). Trimming shortened V by 5 bases and J by 0 bases, and 14 bases separated the two germline ends. The CDR3 runs 17 residues. CDR3 residues: CASSRPGLGSGANVLTF. CDR3 nucleotides: TGTGCCAGCAGCCGACCGGGACTGGGCTCTGGGGCCAACGTCCTGACTTTC.

This clone was observed once. The V call is TRBV12-3 or TRBV12-4, the J call TRBJ1-2, with 7 bases fitting TRBD1. This CDR3 region has 13 residues. V lost 5 bases and J lost 2; bases outside the gene matches: 2. The chain's CDR3 is CASSRTGNYGYTF. As DNA, the CDR3 is TGTGCCAGCAGTCGGACAGGAAACTATGGCTACACCTTC.

This sequence joins TRBV5-4 and TRBJ1-2, with TRBD1 identical over 8 bases. Germline V lookup: CDR1 SGHNT, CDR2 YYREEE (reference sequence). V was clipped by 4 bases and J by 4 bases; unmatched bases: 6. The CDR3 spans 14 residues. In DNA form, the CDR3 reads TGTGCCAGCAGCCCGACAGGGGTTCTCTATGGCTACACCTTC. It encodes CASSPTGVLYGYTF.

V gene TRBV24-1 combines with J gene TRBJ1-1; no definite D call. V was clipped by 3 bases and J by 4 bases, with 14 bases between them. Germline V gene lookup returns CDR1 KGHDR and CDR2 SFDVKD. The CDR3 is made up of 15 amino acids. The CDR3 here is CATSDPTHMGTEAFF. The CDR3 DNA sequence: TGTGCCACCAGTGATCCGACTCATATGGGCACTGAAGCTTTCTTT.

The genes are TRBV7-2 and TRBJ2-2; 9 nucleotides align to TRBD1. Per the germline V gene, CDR1 is SGHTA and CDR2 is FQGNSA. V lost 4 bases, J lost 7 bases, and 16 bases stayed unmatched. The CDR3 length is 18 residues. The CDR3 coding sequence is TGTGCCAGCAGCTCACAGGGGGCGGGTGGATTCTTAGGCGGGGAGCTGTTTTTT. Residues: CASSSQGAGGFLGGELFF.

This chain uses TRBV7-2 with TRBJ2-3; 10 bases agree with TRBD1. V shed 5 bases, J shed 5 bases, and the junction held 10 bases outside the gene matches. Germline lookup yields CDR1 SGHTA and CDR2 FQGNSA. The CDR3 spans 16 residues. The CDR3 here is CASSPQGTGVLDTQYF. DNA of the CDR3: TGTGCCAGCAGCCCGCAGGGGACAGGGGTTTTAGATACGCAGTATTTT.

The chain recombines TRBV5-3 with TRBJ1-2, with 7 nucleotides matching TRBD1. TRBV5-3 qualifies as an ORF whose function is uncertain. The CDR3 length is 15 residues. V lost 5 bases and J lost 4; bases outside the gene matches: 11. The CDR3, as DNA: TGTGCCAGAAGAGAGGGACAGATGTACTCCTATGGCTACACCTTC. It encodes CARREGQMYSYGYTF.

The V and J genes are TRBV6-5 and TRBJ1-6; D gene uncertain. V gave up 4 bases and J gave up 5 bases, with 6 bases separating them. In germline, CDR1 is MNHEY, CDR2 SVGAGI. The CDR3 consists of 13 residues. DNA of the CDR3: TGTGCCAGCAGTTCGGAGCATAATTCACCCCTCCACTTT. It translates to CASSSEHNSPLHF.

The chain combines TRBV27 with TRBJ2-3; no firm D call. Trimming took 1 base from V and 2 from J, leaving 10 bases between them. CDR3 length equals 15 residues. Germline-derived CDR1 and CDR2 are MNHEY and SMNVEV (reference sequence). The CDR3 bases are TGTGCCAGCAGTTTATTCAATGCGATCACAGATACGCAGTATTTT. This translates into CASSLFNAITDTQYF.

This clone was seen only once. The rearrangement uses TRBV7-3 and TRBJ1-1; D not certain. The germline gives CDR1 SGHTA, CDR2 FQGTGA. The V gene lost 6 bases and the J gene lost 6 bases, with 14 bases spanning the gap. This CDR3 is built from 13 residues. The CDR3 DNA is TGTGCCAGCAGGCTCGGGAGGGAGGCTGAAGCTTTCTTT. Translating gives CASRLGREAEAFF.

CDR3 coding DNA: TGTGCCAGTAGTATCAGACTAGCGGGGGGGCCCGGCCAAGAGACCCAGTACTTC. It yields the protein CASSIRLAGGPGQETQYF. This chain connects TRBV19 to TRBJ2-5, with 14 bases that match TRBD2. The germline gives CDR1 LNHDA, CDR2 SQIVND (reference sequence). The V segment lost 3 bases and the J segment 1 base; nucleotides outside the gene matches: 7. CDR3 length: 18 residues.

The table lists this clone with a few counts. The CDR3: CASSGQENTEAFF. CDR3 in DNA: TGTGCCAGCAGTGGTCAGGAGAACACTGAAGCTTTCTTT. V is TRBV2 and J is TRBJ1-1, with unresolved D. The CDR3 totals 13 residues. The germline CDR1 and CDR2 sequences are SNHLY and FYNNEI. Trimming removed 4 bases at V and 1 base at J, with 7 bases between. Drawing the rest from reference TRBV2 and TRBJ1-1, the complete variable domain is EPEVTQTPSHQVTQMGQEVILRCVPISNHLYFYWYRQILGQKVEFLVSFYNNEISEKSEIFDDQFSVERPDGSNFTLKIRSTKLEDSAMYFCASSGQENTEAFFGQGTRLTVV.

J is TRBJ2-1 and V is TRBV10-3; maybe TRBD2 (6 bases). Trimming took off 3 bases at V and 6 bases at J, with 15 bases between the two ends. CDR1 and CDR2 from the germline V gene are ENHRY and SYGVKD. This CDR3 comprises 15 residues. The CDR3 DNA reads TGTGCCATCAGTGAAAGGGACTCACCAATCAATGAGCAGTTCTTC. It encodes CAISERDSPINEQFF.

The gene calls are TRBV3-1 (or the pseudogene TRBV3-2) and TRBJ1-6; no clear D gene. The CDR3 runs 13 residues. Germline CDR1 and CDR2: LGHDT and YNNKEL (reference sequence). V dropped 4 bases and J dropped 8 bases, with 9 bases sitting between them. CDR3 sequence (DNA): TGTGCCAGCAGCCTGCAAGGAGATTCACCCCTCCACTTT. Translating gives CASSLQGDSPLHF.

The chain links TRBV6-2 or TRBV6-3 to TRBJ1-6; a weak D match, TRBD1 (5 bases). The CDR3 sequence is 15 residues long. The germline V gene encodes CDR1 MNHEY and CDR2 SVGEGT. Between the trimmed V and J ends, which lost 0 bases and 13 bases, there was a span of 16 bases. CDR3 in amino acids: CASSYSGTVLVPLHF. In DNA form, the CDR3 reads TGTGCCAGCAGTTACTCCGGGACTGTCTTGGTCCCCCTCCACTTT.

This clone was seen a single time. The chain joins TRBV11-2 to TRBJ2-5; D gene unclear. V was shortened by 1 base and J by 2 bases, with 8 bases between the two germline ends. The CDR3 runs to 14 residues. CDR1 and CDR2 from the germline V gene are SGHAT and FQNNGV. The CDR3 coding sequence is TGTGCCAGCAGCTTAGCAGGATATCAAGAGACCCAGTACTTC. This gives the protein CASSLAGYQETQYF.

The chain recombines TRBV7-9 with TRBJ1-5; D call uncertain. V lost 5 bases and J 0 bases, leaving 8 bases between the germline ends. The CDR3 length is 14 residues. The V gene's germline CDR1 is SEHNR and CDR2 FQNEAQ (reference sequence). This chain's CDR3 is CASSAQSSNQPQHF. In DNA, the CDR3 is TGTGCCAGCAGCGCACAGAGTAGCAATCAGCCCCAGCATTTT.

The chain combines TRBV7-8 with TRBJ1-5; D call uncertain. V was cut by 4 bases and J by 0 bases, with 16 bases left in between. Germline assignment: CDR1 SGHVS and CDR2 FQNEAQ. This CDR3 contains 17 residues. The CDR3 here is CASSSVQLNYSNQPQHF. CDR3 nucleotide sequence: TGTGCCAGCAGCTCCGTACAGCTGAATTATAGCAATCAGCCCCAGCATTTT.

The chain employs TRBV29-1 and TRBJ1-1; D unclear. Trimming cost V 7 bases and J 4 bases, with 19 bases left between them. Germline V gives CDR1 SQVTM, CDR2 ANQGSEA. This CDR3 is built from 14 residues. CDR3 amino acids: CSAVLSVSSTEAFF. The CDR3 DNA reads TGCAGCGCGGTTCTGTCGGTGTCTAGCACTGAAGCTTTCTTT.

J is TRBJ1-4 and V is TRBV6-5, with 7 bases that match TRBD1. This CDR3 is 16 amino acids long. Germline V gene sequence: CDR1 MNHEY, CDR2 SVGAGI. The ends lost 1 base at V and 5 bases at J; junction bases unmatched: 7. This CDR3 reads CASSYYSTGQNEKLFF. DNA of the CDR3: TGTGCCAGCAGTTACTACTCGACAGGGCAAAATGAAAAACTGTTTTTT.

V and J are TRBV27 and TRBJ2-2, with a possible D match to TRBD2 (6 bases). The germline V and J ends were trimmed by 7 bases and 5 bases, with 14 bases remaining between them. Germline CDR1 reads MNHEY; CDR2 reads SMNVEV (reference sequence). The CDR3 spans 14 residues. In DNA, the CDR3 is TGTGCCAGCAAAAAAGGGACTGTTACCGGGGAGCTGTTTTTT. This gives the protein CASKKGTVTGELFF.